These 23 T cell receptor beta chains were sequenced from one sample in a study of T-cell reconstitution after alpha-beta-depleted transplantation in children (dated by TCRdb to 2016 to 2017). The library was produced with PCR. The sequencer listed for this sample is Illumina HiSeq 2500. Molecular barcoding was employed in the preparation of TCR libraries, with unique molecular identifiers being used to normalize TCRbeta repertoire quantification. TCRdb reran the public reads through fastp at Q25 and MiXCR, keeping productive beta chains. Entries are consolidated by CDR3 protein sequence, retaining the most common genes and DNA. Across this sample there are a few hundred thousand distinct CDR3 sequences, with 9% to 12% seen only once. Approximately 2.3% of the sample goes to the ten largest clones. This material consisted of PBMCs from the stem cell graft donor, taken from the stem cell graft. The receptor set was obtained from a human donor who donated a stem cell graft to a child with acute lymphoblastic leukemia.

This clonotype has more than one count but fewer than ten. The V call is TRBV6-6, the J call TRBJ2-1; TRBD2 agrees at 9 bases. V shed 6 bases and J 5 bases; nucleotides not matched to a gene: 11. The germline CDR1 and CDR2 sequences are MNHNY and SVGAGI (reference sequence). The length of the CDR3 is 16 residues. This CDR3 reads CASSSTSGRFHNEQFF. The DNA for the CDR3 is TGTGCCAGCAGCTCCACCAGCGGGAGGTTCCACAATGAGCAGTTCTTC.

The chain employs TRBV4-2 and TRBJ2-7; TRBD2 aligns across 12 bases. Germline V gene data show CDR1 as LGHNA and CDR2 as YNFKEQ. Trimming removed 5 bases from V and 4 bases from J; junction bases left unmatched: 6. This CDR3 has 15 residues. The CDR3 DNA sequence: TGTGCCAGCAGCTGGACTAGCGGGATAATGTACGAGCAGTACTTC. It specifies CASSWTSGIMYEQYF.

This clonotype was detected many times. The rearrangement links TRBV4-3 to TRBJ1-2; possible D gene TRBD1, 6 bases. The V gene's germline CDR1 is LGHNA and CDR2 YSLEER. The CDR3 consists of 15 residues. V was pared by 3 bases and J by 0 bases, with 11 bases between. This chain's CDR3 is CASSQQGPSNYGYTF. The CDR3 DNA is TGCGCCAGCAGCCAGCAGGGGCCCTCTAACTATGGCTACACCTTC.

This clonotype was recorded a few times. V and J are TRBV27 and TRBJ2-5; D not resolved. Germline V gives CDR1 MNHEY, CDR2 SMNVEV (reference sequence). CDR3 length equals 13 residues. The V and J ends lost 3 bases and 0 bases respectively, with 5 bases between them. The CDR3 is CASSFPNQETQYF. CDR3 in DNA: TGTGCCAGCAGTTTCCCCAACCAAGAGACCCAGTACTTC.

V gene TRBV29-1 combines with J gene TRBJ2-7, with D possibly called TRBD1 or TRBD2 (5 bases each). Per germline, CDR1 SQVTM and CDR2 ANQGSEA. Trimming cost V 3 bases and J 0 bases, with 9 bases left between them. The CDR3 sequence is 13 residues long. The CDR3 region is CSVDGTGSYEQYF. CDR3 bases: TGCAGCGTTGACGGGACGGGCTCCTACGAGCAGTACTTC.

CDR3 in DNA: TGCAGTGCGGGACCTAGCGGGAGAGAGCAGTACTTC. As protein: CSAGPSGREQYF. The rearrangement links TRBV20-1 to TRBJ2-7; 10 bases map to TRBD2. Trimming at V came to 6 bases and at J to 7 bases, leaving 6 bases not matched to a gene. The CDR3 is made up of 12 amino acids. CDR1 is DFQATT and CDR2 is SNEGSKA in the germline V gene (reference sequence).

This clonotype was counted only a few times. The V gene is TRBV4-1, the J gene TRBJ2-1, with 9 bases that match TRBD1. J lost 0 bases, V lost 4 bases, and 13 bases had no gene match. The V gene's germline CDR1 is MGHRA and CDR2 YSYEKL. The CDR3 covers 19 residues. The CDR3 reads CASSRPGQGPSSSYNEQFF. In DNA, the CDR3 is TGCGCCAGCAGCCGACCGGGACAGGGTCCCTCGTCCTCCTACAATGAGCAGTTCTTC.

This rearrangement joins TRBV12-3 or TRBV12-4 to TRBJ2-5; no clear D gene. V was shortened by 6 bases and J by 3 bases, with 14 bases between the two germline ends. This CDR3 is 14 amino acids long. In DNA, the CDR3 is TGTGCCAGCAGCCCCCGGCCTCGAAAAGAGACCCAGTACTTC. It specifies CASSPRPRKETQYF.

This clonotype was found a few times. J is TRBJ2-7 and V is TRBV11-1; TRBD2 matches 11 bases. Germline V CDR1 and CDR2: SGHAT, FQDESV (reference sequence). Trimming took 5 bases from V and 0 from J; bases not matched to a gene: 12. The CDR3 is 18 amino acids. This CDR3 reads CASSAGTSGHGPSYEQYF. DNA of the CDR3: TGTGCCAGCAGCGCCGGGACTAGCGGCCATGGGCCCTCCTACGAGCAGTACTTC. Combining the CDR3 with reference TRBV11-1 and TRBJ2-7 gives the whole variable domain EAEVAQSPRYKITEKSQAVAFWCDPISGHATLYWYRQILGQGPELLVQFQDESVVDDSQLPKDRFSAERLKGVDSTLKIQPAELGDSAMYLCASSAGTSGHGPSYEQYFGPGTRLTVT.

The V call is TRBV11-2, the J call TRBJ2-5; D may be TRBD1 (5 bases). The length of the CDR3 is 12 residues. Trimming stripped 6 bases from V and 5 bases from J, with 10 bases between. Germline values: CDR1 SGHAT, CDR2 FQNNGV. The CDR3, as DNA: TGTGCCAGCAGTTTGGGGCACGAGACCCAGTACTTC. Protein: CASSLGHETQYF.

The chain carries TRBV12-3 or TRBV12-4 and TRBJ1-6; maybe TRBD1 (6 bases). This CDR3 is built from 14 residues. The V end was cut by 7 bases, the J end by 7 bases, with 14 bases between. DNA for the CDR3: TGTGCCAGCACCAGGACAGCGGGAAATTCACCCCTCCACTTT. The encoded protein is CASTRTAGNSPLHF.

At least ten counts were recorded for this clonotype. The gene calls are TRBV29-1 and TRBJ2-1; no reliable D call. Germline V lookup: CDR1 SQVTM, CDR2 ANQGSEA. V shed 4 bases and J shed 2 bases, with 9 bases lying between them. The CDR3 is made up of 13 amino acids. The CDR3 is CSVVPKAYNEQFF. In DNA form, the CDR3 reads TGCAGCGTTGTTCCGAAAGCCTACAATGAGCAGTTCTTC.

The chain couples TRBV30 to TRBJ2-1; 11 nucleotides line up with TRBD2. Germline lookup yields CDR1 GTSNPN and CDR2 SVGIG (reference sequence). The CDR3 covers 15 residues. V shed 2 bases, J shed 4 bases, and the junction held 4 bases outside the gene matches. The CDR3 loop is CAWSSLAGGYNEQFF. CDR3 sequence (DNA): TGTGCCTGGAGTAGTCTAGCGGGAGGTTACAATGAGCAGTTCTTC.

There are a few counts of this clonotype. The chain links TRBV3-1 to TRBJ1-3, with D possibly matching TRBD1 (6 bases). The CDR3 covers 15 residues. V lost 8 bases and J lost 0, with 14 bases in between. Looked up from germline, CDR1 is LGHDT and CDR2 is YNNKEL (reference sequence). CDR3 protein: CASRTTGFSGNTIYF. CDR3 DNA sequence: TGTGCCAGCCGCACAACAGGGTTCTCTGGAAACACCATATATTTT.

This clonotype was seen only a few times. V and J are TRBV24-1 and TRBJ2-2, with TRBD2 as a possible D gene (6 bases). V was cut by 4 bases and J by 6 bases, with 14 bases left in between. CDR1 and CDR2 from the germline V gene are KGHDR and SFDVKD. The CDR3 contains 15 residues. The CDR3 loop reads CATSDTATSAGELFF. CDR3 nucleotides: TGTGCCACCAGTGACACGGCGACTAGTGCCGGGGAGCTGTTTTTT.

This clonotype was detected ten times or more. This rearrangement joins TRBV10-3 to TRBJ2-7, with TRBD2 identical over 11 bases. In germline, CDR1 is ENHRY, CDR2 SYGVKD. The V and J ends lost 8 bases and 4 bases, in that order; junction bases with no gene match: 7. This CDR3 contains 14 residues. CDR3 DNA: TGTGCCATCGACCCGCTAGCGGGAGGATACGAGCAGTACTTC. This translates into CAIDPLAGGYEQYF.

A few counts support this clonotype. The genes are TRBV5-1 and TRBJ2-1; a weak D match, TRBD2 (5 bases). CDR3 length equals 16 residues. V dropped 0 bases and J dropped 0 bases, with 10 bases sitting between them. Germline values: CDR1 SGHRS, CDR2 YFSETQ. The CDR3 reads CASSLGSGLSYNEQFF. The CDR3 DNA reads as TGCGCCAGCAGCTTGGGAAGCGGCCTCTCCTACAATGAGCAGTTCTTC.

There are a few counts of this clonotype. V is TRBV27 and J is TRBJ2-1; 9 nucleotides agree with TRBD2. CDR1 and CDR2 from the germline V gene are MNHEY and SMNVEV (reference sequence). The CDR3 spans 16 residues. J was trimmed by 8 bases and V by 3 bases; bases with no gene match: 11. The CDR3 sequence: CASSFFRGRDLYEQFF. The CDR3 coding sequence is TGTGCCAGCAGTTTTTTTCGCGGGAGGGATTTGTATGAGCAGTTCTTC.

This clonotype was seen only a few times. The chain carries TRBV7-9 and TRBJ2-7; possibly TRBD1 or TRBD2 for D (5 bases each). The CDR3 extends over 14 amino acids. The germline V gene encodes CDR1 SEHNR and CDR2 FQNEAQ (reference sequence). Trimming removed 1 base at V and 2 bases at J, with 9 bases between. The CDR3 DNA sequence: TGTGCCAGCAGCTTAGAAGAGGGGCCCTACGAGCAGTACTTC. It specifies CASSLEEGPYEQYF.

V gene TRBV27 combines with J gene TRBJ2-7; 11 nucleotides match TRBD2. Per the germline V gene, CDR1 is MNHEY and CDR2 is SMNVEV (reference sequence). The V and J ends lost 3 bases and 7 bases, in that order; junction bases with no gene match: 11. The CDR3 consists of 16 residues. For the CDR3, the DNA is TGTGCCAGCAGTTTTCAACCTAGCGGGAGGTTGAGAGAGCAGTACTTC. Translating it yields CASSFQPSGRLREQYF.

At least ten counts were recorded for this clonotype. The rearrangement joins TRBV7-2 to TRBJ2-7; TRBD1 might be the D (6 bases). The CDR3 covers 15 residues. Trimming removed 5 bases from V and 5 bases from J, with 19 bases in between. CDR1 SGHTA and CDR2 FQGNSA come from the germline V gene. This chain's CDR3 is CASSLGASLTDEQYF. DNA of the CDR3: TGTGCCAGCAGCCTGGGGGCTAGCCTCACGGACGAGCAGTACTTC.

At least ten counts were recorded for this clonotype. The chain couples TRBV5-1 to TRBJ2-1; no firm D call. Trimming removed 6 bases at V and 0 bases at J, with 13 bases between. The germline V gene has CDR1 SGHRS and CDR2 YFSETQ. This CDR3 has 15 residues. The CDR3 coding sequence is TGCGCCAGCACGGAAAGGGTAAGCTCCTACAATGAGCAGTTCTTC. Encoded protein: CASTERVSSYNEQFF.

This clonotype was seen ten or more times. Written as DNA, the CDR3 is TGCGCCAGCAGATACAGCGGGACCGACACAGATACGCAGTATTTT. It encodes CASRYSGTDTDTQYF. The V call is TRBV5-1, the J call TRBJ2-3; 7 bases are shared with TRBD2. The CDR3 runs to 15 residues. In germline, CDR1 is SGHRS, CDR2 YFSETQ. V lost 5 bases to trimming and J lost 2 bases; unmatched junction nucleotides: 8.